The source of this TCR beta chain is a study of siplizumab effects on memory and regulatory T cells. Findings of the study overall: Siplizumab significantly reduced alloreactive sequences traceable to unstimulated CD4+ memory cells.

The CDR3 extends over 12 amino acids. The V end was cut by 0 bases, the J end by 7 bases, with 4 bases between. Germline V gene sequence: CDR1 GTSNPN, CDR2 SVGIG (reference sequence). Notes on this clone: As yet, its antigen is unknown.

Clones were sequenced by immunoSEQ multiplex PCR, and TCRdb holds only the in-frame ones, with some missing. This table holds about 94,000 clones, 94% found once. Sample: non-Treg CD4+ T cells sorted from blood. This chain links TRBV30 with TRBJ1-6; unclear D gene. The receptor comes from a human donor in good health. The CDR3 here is CAWSVPNSPLHF. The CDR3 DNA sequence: TGTGCCTGGAGTGTACCGAATTCACCCCTCCACTTT.